The T cell receptor (beta chain) described here comes from a study of shared clonotypes between healthy human individuals. Study-wide results and limits: Generally, estimated richness proved larger in naive subsets than it did in memory subsets.

The length of the CDR3 is 12 residues. CDR1 and CDR2 from the germline V gene are SGDLS and YYNGEE. V was cut by 2 bases and J by 6 bases, with 5 bases left in between. Original data processing: Filtering of immunoSEQ junctional sequences could not match full-length read filtering. The data were produced by immunoSEQ multiplex PCR, yet TCRdb's version contains in-frame clones alone and is incomplete. V and J calls and clone size come straight from that table; D and trimming were deduced from the DNA. The table records about 2.1 million clones, 93% of them present only once. As concerns this clone: Its antigen is still unknown. The same CDR3 also results from other DNA sequences found in this sample.

CD45RO-negative cells were positively selected for CCR7, leaving out terminally differentiated effector memory CD45RA+ cells. V usage is TRBV9 and J usage is TRBJ2-2, with D perhaps TRBD1 (5 bases). This clonotype originated in a man between 18 and 29 years old in good health. Some clones in this sample may be carry-over from other donors' samples. Sample: naive CD8+ T cells from PBMCs. CDR3 sequence reads: CASSVRAGELFF. The CDR3 DNA is TGTGCCAGCAGCGTCAGGGCCGGGGAGCTGTTTTTT. Combining the CDR3 with reference TRBV9 and TRBJ2-2 gives the whole variable domain DSGVTQTPKHLITATGQRVTLRCSPRSGDLSVYWYQQSLDQGLQFLIQYYNGEERAKGNILERFSAQQFPDLHSELNLSSLELGDSALYFCASSVRAGELFFGEGSRLTVL.